The clone carrying this T cell receptor (beta chain) has a handful of counts. Antigen specificity is unknown. There are 12 residues in the CDR3. Germline CDR1 and CDR2: MNHEY and SVGAGI. V lost 6 bases and J lost 6, with 10 bases in between. TCRdb called the 5' RACE reads again in MiXCR, with one record for every CDR3 protein. The sample records about 220,000 distinct CDR3 sequences, about 7.5% being singletons. The data originate from a study of identical twins. Study outcomes and limitations: Memory repertoires lacked the insertion deficit that abundant cord blood beta clonotypes showed.

These same data were also listed under a study on yellow fever vaccine responses in identical twins.

Specimen: memory (CD45RO+) T cells sorted from blood. The chain combines TRBV6-5 with TRBJ2-3; D gene ambiguous. The TCR comes from a woman aged 18-29 years in good health. The CDR3, as DNA: TGTGCCAGCAGCGGAGACGGGGATACGCAGTATTTT. Translating it yields CASSGDGDTQYF.